Here is one T cell receptor beta chain with its context. The junction had 1 base not matched to a gene; V was cut back by 3 bases and J by 1 base. The CDR3 contains 14 residues. From germline, CDR1 is SGHKS and CDR2 YYEKEE (reference sequence). These data come from a study of cytomegalovirus exposure and HLA in healthy donors. Using immunoSEQ multiplex PCR, the repertoire was profiled, and TCRdb retains in-frame clones only, with some absent. The data hold 95,000 to 150,000 clones, with 85% observed a single time. The V call is TRBV5-5, the J call TRBJ1-1, with TRBD1 identical over 9 bases. Sequencing was performed on PBMCs. The source is a woman aged 30 to 39 in good health and CMV-seronegative. For the CDR3, the DNA is TGTGCCAGCAGCTGGGGACAGGGGAACACTGAAGCTTTCTTT. Amino acid sequence: CASSWGQGNTEAFF.